This T cell receptor (beta chain) was sequenced during a study of cytomegalovirus exposure and HLA in healthy donors. Both 60 Vbeta primers and 13 Jbeta primers went into the PCR. Assay: immunoSEQ multiplex PCR; the TCRdb copy retains only in-frame clones and omits some. The data contain about 140,000 clones, 61% of them singletons. V trimming: 4 bases; J trimming: 2 bases; junction bases outside the gene matches: 9. Germline-derived CDR1 and CDR2 are LNHDA and SQIVND (reference sequence). The CDR3 is made up of 16 amino acids. There are a few counts of this clone. Source material: PBMCs. This TCR was sampled from a male donor in good health and CMV-seronegative. The V gene is TRBV19, the J gene TRBJ1-2; 8 nucleotides line up with TRBD1. The CDR3 region has the DNA TGTGCCAGTAGTAAATCGACAGGGACAGGAAACTATGGCTACACCTTC. It translates to CASSKSTGTGNYGYTF. The variable domain in full, completed from reference TRBV19 and TRBJ1-2, reads DGGITQSPKYLFRKEGQNVTLSCEQNLNHDAMYWYRQDPGQGLRLIYYSQIVNDFQKGDIAEGYSVSREKKESFPLTVTSAQKNPTAFYLCASSKSTGTGNYGYTFGSGTRLTVV.